This TCR beta chain came from a study of cytomegalovirus exposure and HLA in healthy donors. Data came from immunoSEQ multiplex PCR; TCRdb stores just in-frame clones and leaves some out. The sample shows about 130,000 clones, under 90% of them seen only once. With 4 bases removed from V and 0 bases from J, the gap between germline ends came to 18 bases. The CDR3 spans 17 residues. Germline CDR1 and CDR2: LNHDA and SQIVND (reference sequence). The sequencing sample was made of PBMCs. This receptor was taken from a man younger than 45 in good health and CMV-seronegative. The rearrangement links TRBV19 to TRBJ1-1; perhaps TRBD1 as D (5 bases). The CDR3 protein is CASSTPRDSGMNTEAFF. CDR3 bases: TGTGCCAGTAGTACGCCCCGGGACTCCGGCATGAACACTGAAGCTTTCTTT.